This TCR beta chain was sequenced in a study of blood T cells in healthy people across ages. The authors ran a second PCR of about 7 to 11 cycles using a sample-barcoded 5' primer and a J-beta primer mix. TCRdb re-derived calls from the 5' RACE reads in MiXCR, one entry per CDR3 protein. Of about 1.4 million distinct CDR3 sequences in the sample, approximately 59% are singletons; the top ten hold 6.5% to 8.5%. Germline V gene sequence: CDR1 SGHRS, CDR2 YFSETQ. The CDR3 contains 14 residues. Trimming removed 0 bases at V and 5 bases at J, with 11 bases between. On this clonotype: Its antigen remains unidentified.

Broader study findings: TCR beta diversity per million T cells fell roughly linearly with age.

The gene calls are TRBV5-1 and TRBJ1-2, with D perhaps matching TRBD1 (6 bases). This receptor was identified in a man aged 18-30 years in good health. Sequenced material: blood. This CDR3 reads CASSLETGVYGYTF. The CDR3 region has the DNA TGCGCCAGCAGCTTGGAGACAGGAGTATATGGCTACACCTTC.